The T cell receptor (beta chain) described here comes from a study of blood T cell repertoires in COVID-19. About the research overall: Spain, Italy and the United States supplied samples that represented acute and convalescent COVID-19.

Per the original methods: Reference gene primer amplification gave estimated nucleated cell counts. This table comes from immunoSEQ multiplex PCR, and its TCRdb copy is limited to in-frame clones, with some not included. V and J calls and clone size are copied from that table; D and trimming were computed from the DNA. This sample carries about 22,000 clones, 75% to 85% of them seen once, and the ten largest clones take about 48%. The germline V gene has CDR1 SGHTA and CDR2 FQGNSA. The CDR3 contains 18 residues. Trimming shortened V by 5 bases and J by 10 bases, and 30 bases separated the two germline ends.

The rearrangement joins TRBV7-2 to TRBJ2-1; D might be TRBD1 (7 bases). Material for sequencing was peripheral blood. The receptor comes from a man in his 70s with acute or convalescent COVID-19. The CDR3 nucleotides read TGTGCCAGCAGCGTGGGACAGTCGGGGGCGGCATCCCTTGAGGAGCAGTTCTTC. Translated, it gives CASSVGQSGAASLEEQFF.